The entry below gives a single TCR beta chain sequence along with its context. Its antigen is unidentified. A single record per CDR3 protein comes from TCRdb applying MiXCR to the 5' RACE reads. The sample contains 500,000 or so distinct CDR3 sequences, approximately 15% of which appear only once. The germline CDR1 and CDR2 sequences are SEHNR and FQNEAQ (reference sequence). The V segment lost 11 bases and the J segment 0 bases; nucleotides outside the gene matches: 9. The CDR3 length is 14 residues. This record belongs to a study of identical twins. Study-level findings and limits: The abundant beta clonotypes from cord blood had fewer insertions, and memory repertoires had none of this. With monozygotic twins, out-of-frame TCR alpha sharing exceeded what models estimated. The authors noted that invariant MAIT and iNKT cells could partly confound zero-insertion analyses.

These data were also filed under a second study, of yellow fever vaccine responses in identical twins. That paper notes: Twins' T cell vaccine responses reportedly looked partly convergent, partly personalized.

This clonotype was sampled from a woman aged 18-29 years in good health. The chain uses TRBV7-9 and TRBJ2-7; 8 bases agree with TRBD2. The material sequenced was CD4+ T cells sorted from blood. This CDR3 reads CAGQSSGGSYEQYF. The CDR3 DNA sequence: TGTGCCGGCCAAAGCAGCGGGGGCTCCTACGAGCAGTACTTC. Full variable domain (missing parts from reference TRBV7-9 and TRBJ2-7): DTGVSQNPRHKITKRGQNVTFRCDPISEHNRLYWYRQTLGQGPEFLTYFQNEAQLEKSRLLSDRFSAERPKGSFSTLEIQRTEQGDSAMYLCAGQSSGGSYEQYFGPGTRLTVT.